This is a list of T cell receptor beta chains from one sample in a study of T-cell memory formation after mild COVID-19. TCRdb used MiXCR to reprocess the 5' RACE reads, holding one entry per CDR3 protein. The sample includes 210,000 or so distinct CDR3 sequences, 27% of them seen just once. Sequenced input: PBMCs or a T cell subset sorted from them (not recorded which). Every receptor here comes from an adult woman who had mild COVID-19 (a few samples of this study predate the infection). Cell type and time point are not known. Each CDR3 is given with its conserved first and last residue. A D gene is named only where the DNA matches it firmly. Expanded clones are given a class, and other clones once, few, many or no size at all.

TGTGCCAGCTCTCGGAGAAGGGAGGAAGCTTTCTTT CASSRRREEAFF TRBV18 . few TRBJ1-1
TGCAGCGTTGAGCCCAGGGGGCAGTTGAAGACCCAGTACTTC CSVEPRGQLKTQYF TRBV29-1 TRBD1 . TRBJ2-5
TGTGCCAGCAGCTTCTCTGGGGTGGGCACTGAAGCTTTCTTT CASSFSGVGTEAFF TRBV7-3 . . TRBJ1-1
TGTGCCAGCAGTTACTCCGCGAAACGGGAAGCTTTCTTT CASSYSAKREAFF TRBV6-5 . . TRBJ1-1
TGCGCCAGCAGTGAAAGACAGGGTATAAGCAATGAGCAGTTCTTC CASSERQGISNEQFF TRBV4-1 TRBD1 few TRBJ2-1
TGTGCCAGCAGTTTACCACTAGCGGGTCAAGGTGAGCAGTTCTTC CASSLPLAGQGEQFF TRBV12-3/TRBV12-4 TRBD2 . TRBJ2-1
TGCAGTGCTTGGGGACGGTGGAACACTGAAGCTTTCTTT CSAWGRWNTEAFF TRBV20-1 . once TRBJ1-1
TGCAGCGTTGGTCAGCAAAACATTCAGTACTTC CSVGQQNIQYF TRBV29-1 . many TRBJ2-4
TGTGCCAGCAGCTTATTGCGGACCCACTATGGCTACACCTTC CASSLLRTHYGYTF TRBV7-2 . . TRBJ1-2
TGTGCCAGCAAGGACAGGGGGAACACCGGGGAGCTGTTTTTT CASKDRGNTGELFF TRBV2 TRBD1 . TRBJ2-2
TGCGCCAGCAGTGTGAGAACGGCGCCTGGCTACAATGAGCAGTTCTTC CASSVRTAPGYNEQFF TRBV5-1 . few TRBJ2-1
TGTGCCAGCAGCTCCGACAGGGGGCGCAGGGAAAAACTGTTTTTT CASSSDRGRREKLFF TRBV7-2 TRBD1 . TRBJ1-4
TGTGCCAGCAGCCTAACCTCTAACAGGGGAGGAGGATCTGGAAACACCATATATTTT CASSLTSNRGGGSGNTIYF TRBV7-9 TRBD1 few TRBJ1-3
TGTGCCAGCAACCGAGACAGGGAGCCAGGAGGCAATGAGCAGTTCTTC CASNRDREPGGNEQFF TRBV25-1 TRBD1 . TRBJ2-1
TGTGCCTTCCATAGCGGGAGTCCTACAGATACGCAGTATTTT CAFHSGSPTDTQYF TRBV30 TRBD2 few TRBJ2-3
TGTGCCAGCAGCTTGGGCACCCACACTGAAGCTTTCTTT CASSLGTHTEAFF TRBV5-6 . . TRBJ1-1
TGTGCCAGCAGCCCGACAGGGTTGGAAGCTTTCTTT CASSPTGLEAFF TRBV11-2 TRBD1 . TRBJ1-1
TGTGCCAGCCCTCCAGGACTAGCGGGAGTTACTTCCTACAATGAGCAGTTCTTC CASPPGLAGVTSYNEQFF TRBV7-8 TRBD2 . TRBJ2-1
TGTGCCAGTAGTTCTGCCGGGGCGACGTACGAGCAGTACTTC CASSSAGATYEQYF TRBV19 . few TRBJ2-7
TGTGCCAGTAGACCCGGGAGCTTGAGGACTGAAGCTTTCTTT CASRPGSLRTEAFF TRBV19 . . TRBJ1-1
TGCGCCAGCAGCCAAGAAACCGGGAGCTATGGCTACACCTTC CASSQETGSYGYTF TRBV4-3 . many TRBJ1-2
TGTGCCAGCAGCTTCCCGGGACAGGGGGGCAATGAGCAGTTCTTC CASSFPGQGGNEQFF TRBV7-9 TRBD1 few TRBJ2-1
TGTGCCAGCAGCCCCGGACAGTTCCTATATGGCTACACCTTC CASSPGQFLYGYTF TRBV3-1 . few TRBJ1-2
TGCAGTGCTAGAGACCCCCGACGGGGGACCGAGCAGTACTTC CSARDPRRGTEQYF TRBV20-1 . few TRBJ2-7
TGTGCCAGCAGCCCACAGCTTTACGAGCAGTACTTC CASSPQLYEQYF TRBV12-3/TRBV12-4 . few TRBJ2-7
TGTGCCAGCCTAGGGGCCTCCTACGAGCAGTACTTC CASLGASYEQYF TRBV27 . few TRBJ2-7
TGTGCCAGCACCCGACTGGGAAAAGCCAAAAACATTCAGTACTTC CASTRLGKAKNIQYF TRBV5-6 . many TRBJ2-4
TGTGCCAGCAGCTACAGGATCGGCGAGCAGTACTTC CASSYRIGEQYF TRBV7-9 . . TRBJ2-7
TGTGCCAGCAGCGTAGAGGTAGCGGGATATGAGCAGTACTTC CASSVEVAGYEQYF TRBV9 TRBD2 few TRBJ2-7
TGTGCCAGCAGCTTAAGGACTGGGGCCCAGTACTTC CASSLRTGAQYF TRBV7-3 . . TRBJ2-5
TGCGCCAGCAGCAAACCGGGAGTTGAAGCTTTCTTT CASSKPGVEAFF TRBV5-1 . few TRBJ1-1
TGTGCCAGCAGCTCTGGGGGGCCAAATGAAAAACTGTTTTTT CASSSGGPNEKLFF TRBV7-3 . few TRBJ1-4
TGTGCCAGCAGCTTAGGTCCAGGGGGCATTGCAGATACGCAGTATTTT CASSLGPGGIADTQYF TRBV7-2 TRBD1 . TRBJ2-3
TGTGCCAGCAGCCAACCGGGAGTGGGCTACAATGAGCAGTTCTTC CASSQPGVGYNEQFF TRBV3-1 . . TRBJ2-1
TGTGCCACCAGCAGGCAAATCAGGGTAGATACGCAGTATTTT CATSRQIRVDTQYF TRBV15 . few TRBJ2-3
TGTGCCAGCAGCTCACGGACGGCTGGGGCCAACGTCCTGACTTTC CASSSRTAGANVLTF TRBV7-3 . . TRBJ2-6
TGTGCCAGCAGTTCAGGATCCGGGGAGCAGTACTTC CASSSGSGEQYF TRBV28 . few TRBJ2-7
TGTGCCACCCGGACTAGCGGGAGTGGAACGCAGTATTTT CATRTSGSGTQYF TRBV7-2 TRBD2 . TRBJ2-3
TGTGCCAGCAGCCAAGATCTAGCGGGGGGGCCGAGCGTCGGGGAGCTGTTTTTT CASSQDLAGGPSVGELFF TRBV4-2 TRBD2 few TRBJ2-2
TGTGCCAGCAGCCAAGATCCAGCGGGATTTAACACCGGGGAGCTGTTTTTT CASSQDPAGFNTGELFF TRBV4-2 TRBD2 few TRBJ2-2
TGTGCCAGCAGCGTAGTAGGTAGTGTGGAGACCCAGTACTTC CASSVVGSVETQYF TRBV9 . . TRBJ2-5
TGTGCCAGCAGCGACCACAGGGTCGGTCAGCCCCAGCATTTT CASSDHRVGQPQHF TRBV7-2 . few TRBJ1-5
TGTGCCAGCAGCTACCGGACAGGTGAAGCTTTCTTT CASSYRTGEAFF TRBV7-3 TRBD1 few TRBJ1-1
TGTGCCAGCAGTTTATGGCGGGGGGGCACAGATACGCAGTATTTT CASSLWRGGTDTQYF TRBV12-3/TRBV12-4 TRBD2 once TRBJ2-3
TGTGCCATCCAGGACCTGTACCAGGAGCAGTACTTC CAIQDLYQEQYF TRBV10-3 . . TRBJ2-7
TGTGCCACCAGTGATCAAGGTGGCGGGGAGACCCAGTACTTC CATSDQGGGETQYF TRBV24-1 . few TRBJ2-5
TGTGCCAGCAGTCTAAGGACTAGCGGGGTTTACAATGAGCAGTTCTTC CASSLRTSGVYNEQFF TRBV27 TRBD2 . TRBJ2-1
TGTGCCAGCAGTGAACCGGGACAGCAAGAGACCCAGTACTTC CASSEPGQQETQYF TRBV6-1 TRBD1 few TRBJ2-5